The clone carrying this T cell receptor beta chain was picked up a small number of times. What it binds is not known. Since all of the isolated RNA was reverse transcribed, expressed TCRB transcripts were what got sequenced. Profiling relied on immunoSEQ multiplex PCR, and the TCRdb table lists in-frame clones only, not all of them. The sample has about 340,000 clones, roughly 14% seen once. The data originate from a study of beta chain features in type 1 diabetes. Whole-study findings and limits: For Type 1 diabetes patients, all four CD4+ subsets carried TCRB CDR3s that were moderately but significantly shorter.

The sequencing sample was made of naive CD4+ T cells from blood. The clonotype originates from a young woman with type 1 diabetes.

In DNA form, the CDR3 reads TGCGCCAGCAGCCAACCTCACAGGGATCAACAGCCCCAGCATTTT. Its translation: CASSQPHRDQQPQHF. This chain connects TRBV4-3 to TRBJ1-5; D might be TRBD1 (6 bases). Germline values: CDR1 LGHNA, CDR2 YSLEER. The V and J ends lost 2 bases and 7 bases respectively, with 15 bases between them. This CDR3 contains 15 residues.